The T cell receptor beta chain under discussion was sequenced for a study of cytomegalovirus exposure and HLA in healthy donors. CDR1 MRHNA and CDR2 SNTAGT come from the germline V gene. With 0 bases clipped from V and 5 bases from J, the junction kept 1 base outside the gene matches. This CDR3 has 14 amino acids. PCR primers comprised 60 Vbeta and 13 Jbeta primers. The method was immunoSEQ multiplex PCR; TCRdb's version includes in-frame clones alone and lacks a portion of them. The sample has about 150,000 clones, roughly 83% seen once. The clonotype originates from a human donor in good health. The sample was PBMCs. The chain combines TRBV6-4 with TRBJ2-1, with 7 bases aligning to TRBD1. CDR3 DNA: TGTGCCAGCAGTGACTCGGGACAGAACAATGAGCAGTTCTTC. Residues: CASSDSGQNNEQFF.